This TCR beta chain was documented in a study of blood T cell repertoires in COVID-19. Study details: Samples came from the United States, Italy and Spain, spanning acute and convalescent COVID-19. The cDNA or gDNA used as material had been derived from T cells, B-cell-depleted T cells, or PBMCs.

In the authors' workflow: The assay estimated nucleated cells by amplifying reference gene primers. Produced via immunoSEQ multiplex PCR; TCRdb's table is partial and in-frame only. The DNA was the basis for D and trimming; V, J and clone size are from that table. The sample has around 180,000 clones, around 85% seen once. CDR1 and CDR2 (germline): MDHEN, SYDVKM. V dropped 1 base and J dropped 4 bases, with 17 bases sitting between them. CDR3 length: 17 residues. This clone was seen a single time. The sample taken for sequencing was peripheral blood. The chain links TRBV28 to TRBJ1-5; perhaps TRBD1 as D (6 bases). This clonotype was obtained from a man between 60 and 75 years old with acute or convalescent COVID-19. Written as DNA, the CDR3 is TGTGCCAGCAGTTTATTCAGGGGCCGCGTAGGAAATCAGCCCCAGCATTTT. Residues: CASSLFRGRVGNQPQHF.